What follows is one T cell receptor beta chain and its context. The PCR employed 60 Vbeta primers together with 13 Jbeta primers. Sequenced by immunoSEQ multiplex PCR; TCRdb stores in-frame clones only, minus some. This sample has around 130,000 clones, with 75% to 85% found just once. The CDR3 extends over 15 amino acids. Germline V lookup: CDR1 MDHEN, CDR2 SYDVKM. The sample is drawn from a study of cytomegalovirus exposure and HLA in healthy donors. The receptor comes from a male donor in good health and CMV-seronegative. Sequencing was performed on PBMCs. This sequence joins TRBV28 and TRBJ2-5, with 7 bases lining up with TRBD2. The J call may be wrong; the DNA end is better matched by TRBJ2-7. The CDR3 region has the DNA TGTGCCAGCAGTTCCCAGGGCGGGGGCTCCTACGAGCAGTACTTC. Its protein product is CASSSQGGGSYEQYF.